This T cell receptor beta chain was retrieved from a study of technical replicates of blood from several donors. The V gene's germline CDR1 is SGHNT and CDR2 YENEEA. The CDR3 consists of 12 residues. V gave up 1 base and J gave up 6 bases, with 5 bases separating them. Data came from immunoSEQ multiplex PCR; TCRdb stores just in-frame clones and leaves some out. The table includes about 80,000 clones, approximately 94% detected once. Sequencing was performed on T cells isolated from PBMCs. The receptor's source is a human donor in good health. The rearrangement joins TRBV11-3 to TRBJ2-3; D unclear. CDR3 amino acids: CASSLVRDTQYF. For the CDR3, the DNA is TGTGCCAGCAGCTTAGTCCGGGATACGCAGTATTTT.